This entry is about one T cell receptor beta chain. The antigen is unknown. The source of the sample is a study of cytomegalovirus exposure and HLA in healthy donors. The study, taken as a whole, reports: What was likely a sequencing artifact was a cluster of highly shared sequence variants. In a later analysis, the majority of CMV-associated beta chains seemingly showed HLA restriction. Previously analyzed data showed that most TCR beta V segments were productive at a frequency of about 90% or about 30%.

The PCR made use of 60 Vbeta and 13 Jbeta primers. Profiling relied on immunoSEQ multiplex PCR, and the TCRdb table lists in-frame clones only, not all of them. The sample carries approximately 100,000 clones, around 85% recorded once. The J segment lost 0 bases and the V segment lost 4 bases, leaving 7 bases of the junction unmatched. CDR3 length: 16 amino acids. The germline gives CDR1 LGHNA, CDR2 YSLEER. The chain joins TRBV4-3 to TRBJ1-2; 8 positions match TRBD1. This TCR came from a man aged 25 to 40 in good health and CMV-seronegative. Sequencing was done on a sample of PBMCs. The DNA of the CDR3 is TGCGCCAGCAGCCGGACAGGGATAGAAGCTAACTATGGCTACACCTTC. It is translated as CASSRTGIEANYGYTF.